This T cell receptor (beta chain) was obtained from a study of CD4+ T cells in melanoma. TCRdb keeps only in-frame clones here, not all; method: immunoSEQ multiplex PCR. The data contain over 45,000 clones, about 70% of them singletons. This clone was found once. This clone may be a read error of a much larger clone one base away. The CDR3 extends over 16 amino acids. Germline V gene sequence: CDR1 LGHNA, CDR2 YSLEER. The sequenced sample consisted of tumor tissue. The genes are TRBV4-3 and TRBJ1-2; 8 nucleotides align to TRBD1. This sequence originates from a human donor with melanoma. The CDR3 DNA reads as TGCGCCGGCAGCCAAGAAGTCGGACAGGGAAGATATGGCTACACCTTC. Its translation is CAGSQEVGQGRYGYTF.